This T cell receptor beta chain was obtained from a study of shared clonotypes between healthy human individuals. Study observations and caveats: A generally larger estimated richness was seen in naive subsets than in memory subsets. An anticipated effect of sequencing depth on clonotype sharing among donors was recognized. In contrast to clonotypes shared by all four donors, non-shared clonotypes had lower generation probabilities. Genetic and exposure-history diversity was limited by the few donors.

This CDR3 has 17 amino acids. Trimming removed 3 bases at V and 0 bases at J, with 15 bases between. Per the germline V gene, CDR1 is SNHLY and CDR2 is FYNNEI. The table came from immunoSEQ multiplex PCR; TCRdb's copy has only in-frame clones and leaves some out. The sample lists around 2.1 million clones; more than 90% were seen once. With regard to this clone: Its matching antigen is unknown.

The TCR comes from a man aged 18 to 30 in good health. The chain links TRBV2 to TRBJ1-3, with D maybe TRBD1 (5 bases). Sequenced input: naive CD4+ T cells sorted from blood. Subset of the sample: CD45RA+ positively selected. The CDR3 loop is CASSEGLGWASGNTIYF. CDR3 DNA: TGTGCCAGCAGTGAGGGGCTGGGATGGGCCTCTGGAAACACCATATATTTT.